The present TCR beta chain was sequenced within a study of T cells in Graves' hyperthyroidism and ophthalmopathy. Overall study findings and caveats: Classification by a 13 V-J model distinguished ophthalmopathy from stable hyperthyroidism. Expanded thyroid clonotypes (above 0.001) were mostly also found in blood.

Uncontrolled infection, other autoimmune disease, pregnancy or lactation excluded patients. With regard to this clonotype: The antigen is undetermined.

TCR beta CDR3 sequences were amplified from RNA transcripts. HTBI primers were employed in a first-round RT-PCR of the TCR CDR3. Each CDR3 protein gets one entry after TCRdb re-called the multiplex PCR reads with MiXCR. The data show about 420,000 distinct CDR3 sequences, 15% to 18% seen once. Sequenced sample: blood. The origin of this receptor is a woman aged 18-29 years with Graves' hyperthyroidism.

The CDR3 DNA reads TGCAGCGTTGGTTCACGCATGAACTATGGCTACACCTTC. As protein: CSVGSRMNYGYTF. J is TRBJ1-2 and V is TRBV29-1, with D uncertain. This CDR3 region has 13 residues. V was shortened by 4 bases and J by 2 bases, with 11 bases between the two germline ends. Germline CDR1 reads SQVTM; CDR2 reads ANQGSEA.